This TCR beta chain is from a study of blood T cells in healthy people across ages. The second PCR ran 7 to 11 cycles with a sample-barcoded 5' primer and J-beta primers. TCRdb recomputed calls from the 5' RACE reads with MiXCR, one row per CDR3 protein. The table includes just under 900,000 distinct CDR3 sequences, 29% detected once. The sample holds many counts of this clonotype. This CDR3 is built from 14 residues. The trim removed 2 bases at V and 3 bases at J, leaving 4 bases unmatched. Sequenced material: blood. The rearrangement links TRBV12-3 or TRBV12-4 to TRBJ2-7, with 7 bases aligning to TRBD1. This sequence was found in a woman older than 75 in good health. The chain's CDR3 is CASSLQGVRYEQYF. CDR3 in DNA: TGTGCCAGCAGTTTACAGGGGGTGCGCTACGAGCAGTACTTC.